This TCR beta chain was obtained from a study of a mutant IDH1 vaccine in newly diagnosed glioma. Study-wide context: Following radiotherapy alone, or alongside temozolomide cycles, vaccination was started after an interval of 4-6 weeks. Visit V12 happened at week 35; visit V13 happened at week 47.

Germline CDR1 and CDR2: MDHEN and SYDVKM. This CDR3 comprises 11 residues. The V gene lost 5 bases and the J gene lost 3 bases, with 5 bases spanning the gap. This table comes from immunoSEQ multiplex PCR, and its TCRdb copy is limited to in-frame clones, with some not included. This sample has tens of thousands of clones, with about 74% found just once. This clone turned up a few times. Its target is unknown. Time point defined: week 35, safety follow-up. Each vaccine dose was 300 ug of mutant IDH1 20-mer peptide, with topical imiquimod. Eight vaccine doses were administered to patients at weeks 1, 3, 5, 7, 11, 15, 19 and 23.

This sample comprised PBMCs, obtained from a glioma patient whose treatment included an IDH1 peptide vaccine. This receptor was obtained from a man aged 50 to 60 with glioma. The chain combines TRBV28 with TRBJ2-7, with no clear D. The CDR3 DNA reads as TGTGCCAGCAGTGGAGACTACGAGCAGTACTTC. Its translation: CASSGDYEQYF.